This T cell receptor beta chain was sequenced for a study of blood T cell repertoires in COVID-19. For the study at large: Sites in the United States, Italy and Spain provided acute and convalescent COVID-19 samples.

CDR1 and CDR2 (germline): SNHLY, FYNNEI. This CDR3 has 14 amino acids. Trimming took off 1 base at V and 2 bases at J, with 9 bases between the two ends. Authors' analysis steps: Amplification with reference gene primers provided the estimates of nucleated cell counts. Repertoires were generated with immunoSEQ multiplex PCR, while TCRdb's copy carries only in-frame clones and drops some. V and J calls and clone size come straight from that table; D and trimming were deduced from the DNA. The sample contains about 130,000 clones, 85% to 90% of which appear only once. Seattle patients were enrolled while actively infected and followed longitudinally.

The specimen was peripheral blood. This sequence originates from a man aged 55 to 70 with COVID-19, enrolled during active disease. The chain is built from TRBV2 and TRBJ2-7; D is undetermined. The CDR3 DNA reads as TGTGCCAGCAGTGAAGGGGCCCCCGCCTACGAGCAGTACTTC. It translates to CASSEGAPAYEQYF.